These 15 T cell receptor beta chains were all obtained from the same sample, sequenced in a study of blood T cells in healthy people across ages. Together with a sample-barcoded 5' primer, a J-beta primer mix was included in a second PCR lasting about 7 to 12 cycles. TCRdb re-called the 5' RACE reads through MiXCR, storing one row per CDR3 protein. This sample carries around 970,000 distinct CDR3 sequences, about 51% of them seen once, and the ten largest clones take roughly a fifth. Input material: blood. All receptors come from a woman aged 60-75 years in good health.

V gene TRBV11-1 combines with J gene TRBJ1-2; no reliable D call. The CDR3 extends over 12 amino acids. Germline-derived CDR1 and CDR2 are SGHAT and FQDESV (reference sequence). V was cut by 5 bases and J by 8 bases, with 12 bases left in between. CDR3 in amino acids: CASSPIGVGYTF. DNA of the CDR3: TGTGCCAGCAGCCCTATTGGGGTCGGCTACACCTTC.

This clonotype was recorded once. V usage is TRBV7-9 and J usage is TRBJ2-3, with D perhaps given as TRBD1 or TRBD2 (5 bases each). CDR1 and CDR2 (germline): SEHNR, FQNEAQ (reference sequence). The length of the CDR3 is 16 residues. The germline V and J ends were trimmed by 3 bases and 4 bases, with 17 bases remaining between them. CDR3 loop: CASSLPGTPTPDTQYF. The CDR3 DNA reads as TGTGCCAGCAGCTTGCCAGGGACCCCAACCCCAGATACGCAGTATTTT.

The chain has TRBV21-1 and TRBJ2-2; the D call TRBD2 from the table was never checked on the DNA. TRBV21-1 corresponds to a pseudogene. There are 20 residues in the CDR3. The CDR3 region has the DNA TGTGCCGGCGACAGGTTCCCTGCGGCGGGAGGGAATATCCCCACCGGGGAGCTGTTTTTT. Translating it yields CAGDRFPAAGGNIPTGELFF.

The CDR3 spells CASGQGYNSPLHF. The CDR3 DNA is TGTGCCAGCGGACAGGGTTACAATTCACCCCTCCACTTT. The chain is built from TRBV7-3 and TRBJ1-6; 8 nucleotides line up with TRBD1. CDR1 is SGHTA and CDR2 is FQGTGA in the germline V gene. The CDR3 has 13 residues. The ends lost 8 bases at V and 7 bases at J; junction bases unmatched: 4. The full variable domain, in which reference TRBV7-3 and TRBJ1-6 provide the parts outside the CDR3, is GAGVSQTPSNKVTEKGKYVELRCDPISGHTALYWYRQSLGQGPEFLIYFQGTGAADDSGLPNDRFFAVRPEGSVSTLKIQRTERGDSAVYLCASGQGYNSPLHFGNGTRLTVT.

This clonotype was seen once. The V gene is TRBV2, the J gene TRBJ2-3; D is perhaps TRBD2 (5 bases). CDR3 length equals 15 residues. With 3 bases removed from V and 2 bases from J, the gap between germline ends came to 12 bases. Germline CDR1 and CDR2: SNHLY and FYNNEI. CDR3: CASSDLARDTDTQYF. The DNA of the CDR3 is TGTGCCAGCAGTGACTTGGCGAGGGACACAGATACGCAGTATTTT.

The chain combines TRBV27 with TRBJ1-2; possible D gene TRBD1, 5 bases. Trimming stripped 7 bases from V and 4 bases from J, with 10 bases between. The CDR3 totals 12 residues. CDR1 and CDR2 (germline): MNHEY, SMNVEV (reference sequence). The CDR3 nucleotides read TGTGCCAGCAAGAACAGGACCTATGGCTACACCTTC. This codes for CASKNRTYGYTF.

The chain employs TRBV27 and TRBJ2-3; D unclear. The CDR3 covers 16 residues. Germline loops: CDR1 MNHEY, CDR2 SMNVEV (reference sequence). Trimming cost V 4 bases and J 0 bases, with 14 bases left between them. CDR3: CASSSLFRASTDTQYF. The CDR3 nucleotides are TGTGCCAGCAGTTCGCTGTTTCGAGCTAGCACAGATACGCAGTATTTT.

The V gene is TRBV4-3, the J gene TRBJ2-7; no clear D gene. The DNA end is a closer match to TRBJ2-5, so the J assignment may be wrong. The V gene's germline CDR1 is LGHNA and CDR2 YSLEER. The CDR3 spans 16 residues. The CDR3 nucleotides read TGCGCCAGCAGCCAAGATCTGAGGACGGAGTTGCAGACCCAGTACTTC. It encodes CASSQDLRTELQTQYF.

The chain is built from TRBV27 and TRBJ2-7; unclear D gene. V lost 6 bases and J 3 bases, leaving 12 bases between the germline ends. CDR3 length equals 13 residues. The germline gives CDR1 MNHEY, CDR2 SMNVEV (reference sequence). CDR3 nucleotide sequence: TGTGCCAGCAGGGGGTATTTGAGCTACGAGCAGTACTTC. Translating it yields CASRGYLSYEQYF.

The CDR3 DNA follows: TGCAGCATACTAGGGTACTACAATGAGCAGTACTTC. Translation: CSILGYYNEQYF. This chain links TRBV29-1 with TRBJ2-5, with D tentatively TRBD2 (5 bases). Per the germline V gene, CDR1 is SQVTM and CDR2 is ANQGSEA. The CDR3 is 12 amino acids. V lost 8 bases and J lost 11, with 21 bases in between.

The CDR3 sequence is CASSLTYSTDTQYF. The CDR3 nucleotides are TGTGCCAGCAGTCTCACCTACAGCACAGATACGCAGTATTTT. J is TRBJ2-3 and V is TRBV28; D is ambiguous. Germline lookup yields CDR1 MDHEN and CDR2 SYDVKM. V was pared by 5 bases and J by 0 bases, with 9 bases between. This CDR3 region has 14 residues.

The table lists this clonotype with a few counts. The rearrangement joins TRBV7-2 to TRBJ2-7, with 14 bases lining up with TRBD2. Germline V lookup: CDR1 SGHTA, CDR2 FQGNSA. The junction had 7 bases not matched to a gene; V was cut back by 5 bases and J by 4 bases. The CDR3 runs 16 residues. The CDR3 sequence is CASSPSRLAGGYEQYF. The DNA for the CDR3 is TGTGCCAGCAGCCCAAGTCGACTAGCGGGAGGGTACGAGCAGTACTTC.

The J gene is TRBJ2-3, the V gene TRBV20-1; no clear D. Trimming pared 2 bases from V and 1 base from J, leaving 13 bases between. CDR3 length: 15 residues. Looked up from germline, CDR1 is DFQATT and CDR2 is SNEGSKA (reference sequence). DNA for the CDR3: TGCAGTGCTAGATCCGCGAGATTGGGCACAGATACGCAGTATTTT. Encoded protein: CSARSARLGTDTQYF.

V gene TRBV10-3 combines with J gene TRBJ2-5; possibly TRBD1 for D (6 bases). The CDR3 runs 13 residues. Germline values: CDR1 ENHRY, CDR2 SYGVKD. Trimming cost V 4 bases and J 2 bases, with 8 bases left between them. The CDR3: CAISGTAQETQYF. The DNA of the CDR3 is TGTGCCATCAGTGGGACAGCACAAGAGACCCAGTACTTC.

The chain's CDR3 is CASSLDNHSPLHF. The CDR3 nucleotides read TGTGCCAGCAGCTTAGATAATCATTCACCCCTCCACTTT. The gene calls are TRBV7-9 and TRBJ1-6; D gene ambiguous. V dropped 1 base and J dropped 8 bases, with 6 bases sitting between them. The germline V gene encodes CDR1 SEHNR and CDR2 FQNEAQ (reference sequence). This CDR3 is 13 amino acids long.